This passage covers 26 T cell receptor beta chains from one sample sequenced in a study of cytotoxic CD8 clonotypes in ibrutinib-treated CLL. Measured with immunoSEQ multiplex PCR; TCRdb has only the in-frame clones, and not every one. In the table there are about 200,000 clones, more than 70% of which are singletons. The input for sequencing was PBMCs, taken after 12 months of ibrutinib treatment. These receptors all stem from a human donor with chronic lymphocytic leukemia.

The CDR3 here is CASSPTGAHEQYF. CDR3 DNA sequence: TGCGCCAGCAGTCCGACAGGGGCCCACGAGCAGTACTTC. The chain recombines TRBV10-1 with TRBJ2-7; 8 positions match TRBD1. Germline V gene sequence: CDR1 WNHNN, CDR2 SYGVQD (reference sequence). V trimming: 5 bases; J trimming: 5 bases; junction bases outside the gene matches: 5. This CDR3 is built from 13 residues.

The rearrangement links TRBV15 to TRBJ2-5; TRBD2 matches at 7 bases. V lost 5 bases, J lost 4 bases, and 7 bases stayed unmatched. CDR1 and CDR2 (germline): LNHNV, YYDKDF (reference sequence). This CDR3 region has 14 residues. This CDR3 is CATSLRLAGETQYF. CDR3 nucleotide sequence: TGTGCCACCAGCCTCAGACTAGCCGGAGAGACCCAGTACTTC.

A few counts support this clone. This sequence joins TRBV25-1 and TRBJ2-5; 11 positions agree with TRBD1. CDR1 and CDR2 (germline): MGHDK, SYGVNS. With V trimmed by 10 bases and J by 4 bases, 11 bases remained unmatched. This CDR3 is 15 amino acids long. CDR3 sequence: CATTPGQGGGETQYF. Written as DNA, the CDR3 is TGTGCCACCACGCCGGGACAGGGGGGGGGAGAGACCCAGTACTTC. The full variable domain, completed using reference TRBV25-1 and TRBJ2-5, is EADIYQTPRYLVIGTGKKITLECSQTMGHDKMYWYQQDPGMELHLIHYSYGVNSTEKGDLSSESTVSRIRTEHFPLTLESARPSHTSQYLCATTPGQGGGETQYFGPGTRLLVL.

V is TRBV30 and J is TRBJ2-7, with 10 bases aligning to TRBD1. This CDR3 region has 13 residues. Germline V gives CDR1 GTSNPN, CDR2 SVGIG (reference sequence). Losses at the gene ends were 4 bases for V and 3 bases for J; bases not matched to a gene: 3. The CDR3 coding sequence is TGTGCCTGGAAAGGGACAGGGGTCTACGAGCAGTACTTC. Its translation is CAWKGTGVYEQYF. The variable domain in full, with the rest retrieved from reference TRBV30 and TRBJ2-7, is SQTIHQWPATLVQPVGSPLSLECTVEGTSNPNLYWYRQAAGRGLQLLFYSVGIGQISSEVPQNLSASRPQDRQFILSSKKLLLSDSGFYLCAWKGTGVYEQYFGPGTRLTVT.

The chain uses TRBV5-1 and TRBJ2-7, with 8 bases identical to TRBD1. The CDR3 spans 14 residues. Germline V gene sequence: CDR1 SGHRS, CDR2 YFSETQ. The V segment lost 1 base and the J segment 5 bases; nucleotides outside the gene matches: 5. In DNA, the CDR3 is TGCGCCAGCAGCTTGTCAGGGGGCCCCCACGAGCAGTACTTC. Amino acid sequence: CASSLSGGPHEQYF.

This CDR3 is CASSLARGLDNSPLHF. The CDR3 bases are TGTGCCAGCAGCCTGGCGCGGGGCCTCGATAATTCACCCCTCCACTTT. The rearrangement uses TRBV7-9 and TRBJ1-6; maybe TRBD1 (5 bases). Deletions cut 5 bases from V and 5 bases from J, with 16 bases between. Germline assignment: CDR1 SEHNR and CDR2 FQNEAQ (reference sequence). This CDR3 contains 16 residues.

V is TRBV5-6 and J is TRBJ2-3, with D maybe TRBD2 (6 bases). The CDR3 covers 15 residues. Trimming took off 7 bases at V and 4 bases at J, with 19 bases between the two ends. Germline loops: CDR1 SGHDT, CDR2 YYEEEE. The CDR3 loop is CASGYPGLSSDTQYF. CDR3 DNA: TGTGCCAGCGGCTACCCGGGACTTTCATCAGATACGCAGTATTTT.

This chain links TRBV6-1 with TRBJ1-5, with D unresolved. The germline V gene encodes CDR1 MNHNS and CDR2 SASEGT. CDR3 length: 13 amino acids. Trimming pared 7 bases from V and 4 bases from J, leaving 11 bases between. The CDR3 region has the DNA TGTGCCAGCACCGCTGACGGTAATCAGCCCCAGCATTTT. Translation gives CASTADGNQPQHF.

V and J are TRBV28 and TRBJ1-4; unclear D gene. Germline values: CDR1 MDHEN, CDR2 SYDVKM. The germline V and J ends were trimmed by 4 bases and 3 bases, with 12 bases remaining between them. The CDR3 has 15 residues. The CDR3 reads CASSSMGYSNEKLFF. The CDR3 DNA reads TGTGCCAGCAGTTCGATGGGATATTCTAATGAAAAACTGTTTTTT. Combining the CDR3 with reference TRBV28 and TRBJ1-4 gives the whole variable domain DVKVTQSSRYLVKRTGEKVFLECVQDMDHENMFWYRQDPGLGLRLIYFSYDVKMKEKGDIPEGYSVSREKKERFSLILESASTNQTSMYLCASSSMGYSNEKLFFGSGTQLSVL.

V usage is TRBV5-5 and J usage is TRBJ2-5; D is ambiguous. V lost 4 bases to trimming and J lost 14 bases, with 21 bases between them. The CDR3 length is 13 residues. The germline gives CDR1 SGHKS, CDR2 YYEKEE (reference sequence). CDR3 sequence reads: CASSNQLGRKTYF. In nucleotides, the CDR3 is TGTGCCAGCAGCAACCAGCTAGGACGCAAAACATACTTC.

The CDR3 DNA reads TGTGCCAGCGCCGGGGCTGGCACAGATACGCAGTATTTT. Translation gives CASAGAGTDTQYF. This chain joins TRBV19 and TRBJ2-3; D could derive from TRBD1 or TRBD2 (5 bases each). Germline CDR1 and CDR2: LNHDA and SQIVND (reference sequence). The V end lost 9 bases, the J end lost 1 base, and 11 bases lay between the germline ends. The CDR3 loop spans 13 amino acids.

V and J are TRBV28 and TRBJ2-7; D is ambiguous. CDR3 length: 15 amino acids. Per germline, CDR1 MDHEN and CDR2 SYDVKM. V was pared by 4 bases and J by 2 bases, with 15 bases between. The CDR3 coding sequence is TGTGCCAGCAGTTCCCCCCCCGCCACCACCTACGAGCAGTACTTC. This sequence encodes CASSSPPATTYEQYF.

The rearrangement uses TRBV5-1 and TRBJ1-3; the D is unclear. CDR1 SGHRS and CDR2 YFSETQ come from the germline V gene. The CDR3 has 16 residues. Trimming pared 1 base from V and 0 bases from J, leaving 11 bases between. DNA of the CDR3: TGCGCCAGCAGCTTGTTAGGCAGCTACTCTGGAAACACCATATATTTT. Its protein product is CASSLLGSYSGNTIYF. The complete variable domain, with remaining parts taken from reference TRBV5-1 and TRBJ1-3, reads KAGVTQTPRYLIKTRGQQVTLSCSPISGHRSVSWYQQTPGQGLQFLFEYFSETQRNKGNFPGRFSGRQFSNSRSEMNVSTLELGDSALYLCASSLLGSYSGNTIYFGEGSWLTVV.

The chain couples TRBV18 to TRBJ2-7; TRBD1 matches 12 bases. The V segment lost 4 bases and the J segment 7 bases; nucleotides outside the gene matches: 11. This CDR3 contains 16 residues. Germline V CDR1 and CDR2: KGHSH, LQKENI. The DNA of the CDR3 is TGTGCCAGCTCACTTCGTCCGGGACAGGGGGCCGGTGAGCAGTACTTC. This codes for CASSLRPGQGAGEQYF. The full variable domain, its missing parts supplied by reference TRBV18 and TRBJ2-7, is NAGVMQNPRHLVRRRGQEARLRCSPMKGHSHVYWYRQLPEEGLKFMVYLQKENIIDESGMPKERFSAEFPKEGPSILRIQQVVRGDSAAYFCASSLRPGQGAGEQYFGPGTRLTVT.

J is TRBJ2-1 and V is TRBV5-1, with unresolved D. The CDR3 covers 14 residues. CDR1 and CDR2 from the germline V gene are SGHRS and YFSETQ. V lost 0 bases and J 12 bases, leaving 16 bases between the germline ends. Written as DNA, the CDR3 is TGCGCCAGCAGCTTGGAGGTTCGGGTGCCTGGGCAGTTCTTC. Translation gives CASSLEVRVPGQFF.

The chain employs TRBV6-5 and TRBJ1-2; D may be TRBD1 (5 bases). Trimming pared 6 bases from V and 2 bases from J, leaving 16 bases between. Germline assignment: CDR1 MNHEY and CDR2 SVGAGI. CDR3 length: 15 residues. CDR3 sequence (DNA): TGTGCCAGCAGCCCAACAGGAATAACAAACTATGGCTACACCTTC. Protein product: CASSPTGITNYGYTF.

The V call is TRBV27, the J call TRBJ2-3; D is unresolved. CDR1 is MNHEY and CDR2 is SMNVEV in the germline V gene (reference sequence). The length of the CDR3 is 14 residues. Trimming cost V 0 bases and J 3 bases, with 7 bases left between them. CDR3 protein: CASSLSVWTDTQYF. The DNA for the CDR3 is TGTGCCAGCAGTTTATCGGTATGGACAGATACGCAGTATTTT.

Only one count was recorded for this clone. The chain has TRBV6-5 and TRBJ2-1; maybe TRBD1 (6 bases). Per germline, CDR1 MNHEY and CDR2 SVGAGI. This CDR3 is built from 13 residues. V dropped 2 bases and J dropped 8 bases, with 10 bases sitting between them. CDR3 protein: CASSYKGVYEQFF. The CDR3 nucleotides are TGTGCCAGCAGTTACAAGGGGGTGTATGAGCAGTTCTTC.

The CDR3 bases are TGTGCCAGCAGGAACCCCGCCTACAGGGGCCATGGCAATCAGCCCCAGCATTTT. It translates to CASRNPAYRGHGNQPQHF. The chain recombines TRBV28 with TRBJ1-5; 7 bases agree with TRBD1. The CDR3 is 18 amino acids. The ends lost 6 bases at V and 2 bases at J; junction bases unmatched: 16. The germline gives CDR1 MDHEN, CDR2 SYDVKM.

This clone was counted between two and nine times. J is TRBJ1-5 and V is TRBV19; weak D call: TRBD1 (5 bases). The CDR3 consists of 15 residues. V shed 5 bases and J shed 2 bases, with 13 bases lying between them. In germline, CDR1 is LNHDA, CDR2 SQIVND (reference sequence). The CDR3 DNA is TGTGCCAGTAGTGTCGGGACTCAAGGCAATCAGCCCCAGCATTTT. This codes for CASSVGTQGNQPQHF.

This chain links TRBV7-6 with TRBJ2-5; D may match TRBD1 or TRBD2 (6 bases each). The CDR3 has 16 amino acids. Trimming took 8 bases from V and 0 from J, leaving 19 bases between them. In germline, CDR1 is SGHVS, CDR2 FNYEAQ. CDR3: CASRRGVEGYQETQYF. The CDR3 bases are TGTGCCAGCCGGAGGGGGGTCGAGGGTTACCAAGAGACCCAGTACTTC.

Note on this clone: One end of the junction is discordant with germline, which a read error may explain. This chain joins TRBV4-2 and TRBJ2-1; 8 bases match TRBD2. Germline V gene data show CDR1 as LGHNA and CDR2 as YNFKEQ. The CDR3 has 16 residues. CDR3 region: CASSRRGGLSDNEQFF. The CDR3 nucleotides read TGTGCCAGCAGCCGCCGCGGGGGGCTCTCCGACAATGAGCAGTTCTTC.

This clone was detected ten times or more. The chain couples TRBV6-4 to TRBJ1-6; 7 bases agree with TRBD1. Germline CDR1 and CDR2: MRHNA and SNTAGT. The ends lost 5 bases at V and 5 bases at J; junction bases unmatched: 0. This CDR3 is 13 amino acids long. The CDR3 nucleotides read TGTGCCAGCAGTACAGGGGATAATTCACCCCTCCACTTT. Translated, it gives CASSTGDNSPLHF.

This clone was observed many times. As DNA, the CDR3 is TGTGCCAGCAGCTTAGGGGACTACGAGCAGTACTTC. It specifies CASSLGDYEQYF. V gene TRBV7-2 combines with J gene TRBJ2-7; D call uncertain. The germline V gene has CDR1 SGHTA and CDR2 FQGNSA. V lost 1 base, J lost 3 bases, and 4 bases lay in between. The CDR3 totals 12 residues.

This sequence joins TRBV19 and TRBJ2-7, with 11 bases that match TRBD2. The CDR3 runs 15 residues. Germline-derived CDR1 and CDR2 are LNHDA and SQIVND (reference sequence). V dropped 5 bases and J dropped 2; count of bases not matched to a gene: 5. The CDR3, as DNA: TGTGCCAGTAGTCTGGGACTAGCGGAGCCCTACGAGCAGTACTTC. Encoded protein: CASSLGLAEPYEQYF. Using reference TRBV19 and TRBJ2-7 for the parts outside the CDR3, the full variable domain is DGGITQSPKYLFRKEGQNVTLSCEQNLNHDAMYWYRQDPGQGLRLIYYSQIVNDFQKGDIAEGYSVSREKKESFPLTVTSAQKNPTAFYLCASSLGLAEPYEQYFGPGTRLTVT.

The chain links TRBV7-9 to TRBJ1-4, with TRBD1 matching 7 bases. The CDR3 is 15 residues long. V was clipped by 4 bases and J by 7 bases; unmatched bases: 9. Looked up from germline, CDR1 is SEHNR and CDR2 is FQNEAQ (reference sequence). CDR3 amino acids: CASSSRQGWGEKLFF. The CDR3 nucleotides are TGTGCCAGCAGCTCACGACAGGGCTGGGGTGAAAAACTGTTTTTT.